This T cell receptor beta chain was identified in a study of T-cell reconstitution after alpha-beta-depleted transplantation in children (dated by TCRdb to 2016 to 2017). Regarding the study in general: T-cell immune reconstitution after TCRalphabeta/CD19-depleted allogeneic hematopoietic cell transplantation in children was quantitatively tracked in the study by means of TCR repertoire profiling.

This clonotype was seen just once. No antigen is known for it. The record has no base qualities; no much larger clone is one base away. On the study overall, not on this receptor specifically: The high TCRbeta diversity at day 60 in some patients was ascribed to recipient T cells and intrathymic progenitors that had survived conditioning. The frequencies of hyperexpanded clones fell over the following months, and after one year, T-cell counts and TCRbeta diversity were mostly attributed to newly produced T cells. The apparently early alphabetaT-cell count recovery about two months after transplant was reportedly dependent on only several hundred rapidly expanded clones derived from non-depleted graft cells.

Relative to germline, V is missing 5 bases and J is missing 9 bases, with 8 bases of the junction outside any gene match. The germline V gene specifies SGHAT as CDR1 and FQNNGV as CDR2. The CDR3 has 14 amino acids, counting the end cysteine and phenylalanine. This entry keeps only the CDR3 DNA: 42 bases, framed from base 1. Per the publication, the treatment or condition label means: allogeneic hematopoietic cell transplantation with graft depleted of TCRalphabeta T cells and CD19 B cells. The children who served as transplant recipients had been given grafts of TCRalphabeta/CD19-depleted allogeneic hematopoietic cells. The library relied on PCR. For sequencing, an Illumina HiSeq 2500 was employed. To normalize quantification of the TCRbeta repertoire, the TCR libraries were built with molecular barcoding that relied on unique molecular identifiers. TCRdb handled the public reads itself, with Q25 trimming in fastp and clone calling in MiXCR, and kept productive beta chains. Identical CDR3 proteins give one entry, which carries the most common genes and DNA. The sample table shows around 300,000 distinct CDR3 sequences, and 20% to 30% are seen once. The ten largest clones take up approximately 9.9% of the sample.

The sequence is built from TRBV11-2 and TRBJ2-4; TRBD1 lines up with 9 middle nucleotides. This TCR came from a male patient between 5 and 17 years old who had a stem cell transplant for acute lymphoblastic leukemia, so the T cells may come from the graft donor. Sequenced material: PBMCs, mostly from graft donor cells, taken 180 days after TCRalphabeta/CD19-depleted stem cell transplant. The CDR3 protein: CASSKGQGEGIQYF. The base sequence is TGTGCCAGCAGCAAGGGACAGGGAGAGGGCATTCAGTACTTC.